These 22 T cell receptor beta chains came from one sample sequenced in a study of OX40 agonist ivuxolimab in advanced cancers. Data came from immunoSEQ multiplex PCR; TCRdb stores just in-frame clones and leaves some out. The repertoire holds 65,000 to 100,000 clones, with around nine tenths as singletons. The input for sequencing was CD4+ or CD8+ T cells sorted from blood, taken in a trial of the OX40 agonist ivuxolimab. The receptors shown here come from an adult with an advanced solid tumor such as melanoma, head and neck, liver or kidney cancer.

The chain uses TRBV4-1 and TRBJ1-5; 7 bases line up with TRBD1. Germline V CDR1 and CDR2: MGHRA, YSYEKL. Trimming cost V 1 base and J 7 bases; bases outside gene matches: 4. The CDR3 spans 14 residues. The CDR3 loop reads CASSQARGLQPQHF. CDR3 bases: TGCGCCAGCAGCCAAGCGAGGGGGCTGCAGCCCCAGCATTTT.

The rearrangement uses TRBV19 and TRBJ2-7, with D unresolved. Trimming cost V 9 bases and J 7 bases, with 10 bases left between them. This CDR3 comprises 10 residues. Germline values: CDR1 LNHDA, CDR2 SQIVND (reference sequence). The CDR3 nucleotides read TGTGCCAGCGGCATAGGAGAGCAGTACTTC. It is translated as CASGIGEQYF.

In its sample, this clone was seen once. V usage is TRBV4-3 and J usage is TRBJ2-7; D unresolved. V was pared by 1 base and J by 5 bases, with 15 bases between. Germline assignment: CDR1 LGHNA and CDR2 YSLEER. This CDR3 is 15 amino acids long. The CDR3 protein is CASSQGGARFDEQYF. As DNA, the CDR3 is TGCGCCAGCAGCCAAGGAGGCGCGAGGTTCGACGAGCAGTACTTC.

The V gene is TRBV28, the J gene TRBJ2-7; D possibly corresponds to TRBD2 (6 bases). Germline CDR1 is MDHEN and CDR2 is SYDVKM. The CDR3 runs 15 residues. The germline V and J ends were trimmed by 7 bases and 2 bases, with 18 bases remaining between them. The CDR3 DNA sequence: TGTGCCAGCAACAGCCAGCGGGTTATCACCTACGAGCAGTACTTC. Translated, it gives CASNSQRVITYEQYF.

J is TRBJ2-1 and V is TRBV6-5, with 9 positions matching TRBD1. Germline V gene data show CDR1 as MNHEY and CDR2 as SVGAGI. The V segment lost 6 bases and the J segment 5 bases; nucleotides outside the gene matches: 8. The length of the CDR3 is 15 residues. The CDR3 region is CASSAADRGNNEQFF. Here the CDR3 DNA reads TGTGCCAGCAGCGCTGCGGACAGGGGAAACAATGAGCAGTTCTTC.

The V gene is TRBV15, the J gene TRBJ2-2; 9 bases fit TRBD2. Germline V lookup: CDR1 LNHNV, CDR2 YYDKDF (reference sequence). The CDR3 has 15 residues. J gave up 4 bases and V 5 bases, and 5 bases lay outside the gene matches. DNA for the CDR3: TGTGCCACCAGCCGCCGACTAGCGGTCACCGGGGAGCTGTTTTTT. Translating it yields CATSRRLAVTGELFF.

The chain combines TRBV6-1 with TRBJ2-2, with D perhaps being TRBD1 or TRBD2 (5 bases each). The CDR3 is made up of 15 amino acids. The germline CDR1 and CDR2 sequences are MNHNS and SASEGT. V dropped 5 bases and J dropped 7 bases, with 17 bases sitting between them. CDR3: CASSKSGLAGGELFF. The DNA for the CDR3 is TGTGCCAGCAGTAAGTCGGGGCTAGCCGGCGGGGAGCTGTTTTTT.

The rearrangement joins TRBV11-2 to TRBJ2-7, with D unresolved. The CDR3 consists of 15 residues. Germline CDR1 and CDR2: SGHAT and FQNNGV. V shed 7 bases and J shed 0 bases, with 16 bases lying between them. CDR3 bases: TGTGCCAGCACCCCCAACGGGTTTAGCTCCTACGAGCAGTACTTC. This sequence encodes CASTPNGFSSYEQYF.

The CDR3 loop is CAWSSLKDRGLSAFF. The CDR3 DNA sequence: TGTGCCTGGAGTTCACTTAAAGACAGGGGGCTTTCGGCTTTCTTT. The genes are TRBV30 and TRBJ1-1; 10 nucleotides agree with TRBD1. With 2 bases clipped from V and 11 bases from J, the junction kept 14 bases outside the gene matches. This CDR3 region has 15 residues. CDR1 and CDR2 from the germline V gene are GTSNPN and SVGIG (reference sequence).

V is TRBV27 and J is TRBJ2-7, with 10 bases fitting TRBD2. The CDR3 is 19 amino acids. The V gene end was trimmed by 3 bases and the J gene end by 0 bases; junction bases not matched to a gene: 14. Germline V CDR1 and CDR2: MNHEY, SMNVEV (reference sequence). The CDR3 spells CASSFRIELTSGNSYEQYF. In DNA form, the CDR3 reads TGTGCCAGCAGTTTCCGAATCGAACTAACTAGCGGGAACTCCTACGAGCAGTACTTC.

Here the CDR3 reads CASSSTGTLAFF. As DNA, the CDR3 is TGTGCCAGCAGTTCGACCGGGACCCTAGCTTTCTTT. V and J are TRBV28 and TRBJ1-1; a possible D gene is TRBD1 (5 bases). V lost 4 bases and J lost 10, with 13 bases in between. The CDR3 runs to 12 residues. Per the germline V gene, CDR1 is MDHEN and CDR2 is SYDVKM.

The chain is built from TRBV4-2 and TRBJ2-2, with no clear D. V gave up 4 bases and J gave up 1 base, with 10 bases separating them. CDR1 and CDR2 from the germline V gene are LGHNA and YNFKEQ. There are 15 residues in the CDR3. For the CDR3, the DNA is TGTGCCAGCAGCCTCCAAGCAGGGAACACCGGGGAGCTGTTTTTT. Its translation is CASSLQAGNTGELFF.

This chain joins TRBV28 and TRBJ2-7, with D unresolved. The CDR3 runs 14 residues. Trimming pared 8 bases from V and 1 base from J, leaving 15 bases between. Germline CDR1 and CDR2: MDHEN and SYDVKM. The CDR3 sequence: CASASVGTSYEQYF. In nucleotides, the CDR3 is TGTGCCAGCGCCTCAGTAGGAACATCCTACGAGCAGTACTTC.

J is TRBJ1-1 and V is TRBV6-4, with 8 bases lining up with TRBD1. This CDR3 contains 13 residues. The junction had 5 bases not matched to a gene; V was cut back by 8 bases and J by 3 bases. Germline V gene lookup returns CDR1 MRHNA and CDR2 SNTAGT. The CDR3 nucleotides read TGTGCCAGCGCCAGGGGGCCCCACACTGAAGCTTTCTTT. It translates to CASARGPHTEAFF.

The chain is built from TRBV11-2 and TRBJ2-3; D is ambiguous. CDR3 size: 14 residues. Trimming took 1 base from V and 2 from J, leaving 7 bases between them. The germline gives CDR1 SGHAT, CDR2 FQNNGV. CDR3 sequence reads: CASSLAGLTDTQYF. The CDR3 nucleotides read TGTGCCAGCAGCTTAGCCGGGCTCACAGATACGCAGTATTTT. The entire variable domain, with the rest obtained from reference TRBV11-2 and TRBJ2-3, is as follows: EAGVAQSPRYKIIEKRQSVAFWCNPISGHATLYWYQQILGQGPKLLIQFQNNGVVDDSQLPKDRFSAERLKGVDSTLKIQPAKLEDSAVYLCASSLAGLTDTQYFGPGTRLTVL.

CDR3 nucleotide sequence: TGTGCCAGCAGTCACAGGGGCAATCAGCCCCAGCATTTT. Protein: CASSHRGNQPQHF. The chain recombines TRBV2 with TRBJ1-5; D might be TRBD1 (6 bases). The CDR3 contains 13 residues. In germline, CDR1 is SNHLY, CDR2 FYNNEI. V shed 5 bases and J shed 2 bases, with 7 bases lying between them.

The rearrangement uses TRBV30 and TRBJ2-2; 7 bases map to TRBD2. J lost 5 bases, V lost 5 bases, and 17 bases had no gene match. The CDR3 sequence is 17 residues long. CDR1 and CDR2 from the germline V gene are GTSNPN and SVGIG (reference sequence). In nucleotides, the CDR3 is TGTGCCTGGGTTAGGACTGGGAGGGCCCTTGGGACCGGGGAGCTGTTTTTT. It encodes CAWVRTGRALGTGELFF.

This sequence joins TRBV6-1 and TRBJ1-1, with no clear D. Germline-derived CDR1 and CDR2 are MNHNS and SASEGT. With 8 bases removed from V and 2 bases from J, the gap between germline ends came to 12 bases. The CDR3 sequence is 13 residues long. The CDR3 sequence is CASPAGFNTEAFF. The CDR3 coding sequence is TGTGCCAGCCCTGCTGGATTTAACACTGAAGCTTTCTTT.

The chain carries TRBV7-3 and TRBJ1-3, with TRBD1 matching over 7 bases. The ends lost 2 bases at V and 0 bases at J; junction bases unmatched: 4. Germline assignment: CDR1 SGHTA and CDR2 FQGTGA. There are 16 residues in the CDR3. DNA for the CDR3: TGTGCCAGCAGCTTAGGGGGGGACAGCTCTGGAAACACCATATATTTT. The encoded protein is CASSLGGDSSGNTIYF. Based on the CDR3 plus reference TRBV7-3 and TRBJ1-3, the full variable domain is GAGVSQTPSNKVTEKGKYVELRCDPISGHTALYWYRQSLGQGPEFLIYFQGTGAADDSGLPNDRFFAVRPEGSVSTLKIQRTERGDSAVYLCASSLGGDSSGNTIYFGEGSWLTVV.

This chain links TRBV27 with TRBJ2-1; perhaps TRBD2 as D (6 bases). The CDR3 extends over 16 amino acids. V shed 0 bases and J shed 7 bases, with 16 bases lying between them. Germline loops: CDR1 MNHEY, CDR2 SMNVEV (reference sequence). The CDR3 loop is CASSLSRGFDWNEQFF. CDR3 DNA: TGTGCCAGCAGTTTATCCCGGGGGTTCGATTGGAATGAGCAGTTCTTC.

CDR3: CASSEQFTEAFF. The CDR3 coding sequence is TGTGCCAGCAGCGAACAGTTCACTGAAGCTTTCTTT. The genes are TRBV2 and TRBJ1-1; D call uncertain. Germline V gene lookup returns CDR1 SNHLY and CDR2 FYNNEI. CDR3 length: 12 amino acids. Trimming pared 6 bases from V and 4 bases from J, leaving 9 bases between.

This clone is termed medium-sized (0.01 to 0.1%). The chain has TRBV27 and TRBJ2-1, with D possibly matching TRBD1 (5 bases). The CDR3 sequence is 12 residues long. The germline gives CDR1 MNHEY, CDR2 SMNVEV (reference sequence). The V gene lost 2 bases and the J gene lost 10 bases, with 9 bases spanning the gap. The CDR3 DNA sequence: TGTGCCAGCAGTTTAACAGGTGGCGAGCAGTTCTTC. Translating gives CASSLTGGEQFF.